Detailed here is one T cell receptor (beta chain). Some clones are missing from TCRdb's copy, which holds only in-frame ones; the method was immunoSEQ multiplex PCR. The sample lists tens of thousands of clones, around four fifths occurring once. This specimen comes from a study of blood T cell repertoires in COVID-19. Study context: The origin of the acute and convalescent COVID-19 samples was the United States, Italy and Spain. The cDNA or gDNA used as material had been derived from T cells, B-cell-depleted T cells, or PBMCs.

Trimming took 6 bases from V and 2 from J; bases not matched to a gene: 7. The CDR3 loop spans 15 amino acids. Per the germline V gene, CDR1 is MNHEY and CDR2 is SMNVEV (reference sequence). Source material: peripheral blood. The chain is built from TRBV27 and TRBJ1-3, with TRBD1 identical over 7 bases. This TCR came from a woman in her fifties or sixties with acute or convalescent COVID-19. CDR3 nucleotide sequence: TGTGCCAGCAGCCAGACAGGGCCTGCTGGAAACACCATATATTTT. Translating gives CASSQTGPAGNTIYF.